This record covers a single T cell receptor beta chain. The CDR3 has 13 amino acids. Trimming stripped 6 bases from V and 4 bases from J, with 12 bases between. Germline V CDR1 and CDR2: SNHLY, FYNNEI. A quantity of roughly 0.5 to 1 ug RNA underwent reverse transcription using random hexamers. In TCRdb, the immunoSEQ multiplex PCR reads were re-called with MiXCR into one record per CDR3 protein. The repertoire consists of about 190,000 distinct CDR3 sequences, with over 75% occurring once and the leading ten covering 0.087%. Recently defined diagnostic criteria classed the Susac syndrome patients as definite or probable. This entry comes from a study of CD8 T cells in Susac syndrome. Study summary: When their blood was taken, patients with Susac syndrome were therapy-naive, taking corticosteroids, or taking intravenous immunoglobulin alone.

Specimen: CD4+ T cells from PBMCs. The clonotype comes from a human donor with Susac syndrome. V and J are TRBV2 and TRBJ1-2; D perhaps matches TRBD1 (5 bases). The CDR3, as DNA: TGTGCCAGCAGAGTATTCGACAGCTATGGCTACACCTTC. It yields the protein CASRVFDSYGYTF.